This T cell receptor beta chain was sequenced for a study of identical twins. Study-level findings and limits: Those out-of-frame alpha sequences shared by twins showed an excess of low generation probability. Analyses of zero insertions could be partly confounded by invariant MAIT and iNKT cells.

All donors were healthy, and all were Caucasian. This clonotype was counted many times. The antigen is unknown. Carrying unique molecular identifiers, the cDNA also gained a universal primer site through template switching. TCRdb processed the 5' RACE reads anew with MiXCR; each CDR3 protein has one entry. The sample yields 1,800,000 or so distinct CDR3 sequences, less than 35% seen once. The CDR3 runs 13 residues. Germline CDR1 ENHRY, CDR2 SYGVKD. V lost 6 bases and J lost 7, with 15 bases in between. The V and J genes are TRBV10-3 and TRBJ1-2; tentatively, D is TRBD1 (6 bases). Sequencing was done on a sample of cord blood. The clonotype comes from a newborn girl in good health. The chain's CDR3 is CAISPQGRSGYTF. The CDR3 nucleotides are TGTGCCATCAGCCCTCAGGGGAGGAGTGGCTACACCTTC.